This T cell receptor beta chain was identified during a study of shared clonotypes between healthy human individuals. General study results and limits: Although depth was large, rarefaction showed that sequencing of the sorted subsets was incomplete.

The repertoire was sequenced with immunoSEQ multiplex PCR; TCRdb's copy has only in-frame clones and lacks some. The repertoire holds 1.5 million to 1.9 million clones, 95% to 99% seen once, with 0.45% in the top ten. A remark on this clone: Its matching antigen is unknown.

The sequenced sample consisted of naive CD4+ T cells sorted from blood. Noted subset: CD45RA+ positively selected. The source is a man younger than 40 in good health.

CDR3 DNA: TGTGCCAGCAGCTTATCGGCGACAGGGGGGATGACCCAGTACTTC. Translated: CASSLSATGGMTQYF. This rearrangement joins TRBV7-2 to TRBJ2-5; TRBD1 matches 9 bases. V shed 2 bases and J 7 bases; nucleotides not matched to a gene: 8. This CDR3 has 15 residues. The germline V gene has CDR1 SGHTA and CDR2 FQGNSA.